This TCR beta chain came from a study of neoadjuvant anti-PD-1 for oral cavity cancer. The overall study: Most patients had three to four biweekly doses of 3 mg/kg nivolumab before resection.

The CDR3 is 13 amino acids. Germline CDR1 and CDR2: LNHDA and SQIVND (reference sequence). After removal of 7 bases from V and 3 bases from J, the junction contained 5 bases not matched to a gene. This clone was detected only once. Antigen: not known. Profiled with immunoSEQ multiplex PCR; TCRdb holds only in-frame clones, not every one. The table shows around 65,000 clones, with roughly nine tenths occurring only once. Overall study results and limits: Pretreatment Treg/Th17 ratio correlated inversely with post-treatment tumor clonality.

The time point here: after neoadjuvant nivolumab, at surgical resection. These newly diagnosed stage II-IVA oral cavity squamous cell carcinoma patients had no prior systemic or radiation treatment. This clonotype was obtained from a person aged 40 to 85 with oral cavity squamous cell carcinoma. This chain uses TRBV19 with TRBJ1-2; 7 nucleotides agree with TRBD1. Source: PBMCs, taken after nivolumab (anti-PD-1) treatment. CDR3 loop: CASNRQGYYGYTF. The CDR3, as DNA: TGTGCCAGTAATAGACAGGGTTACTATGGCTACACCTTC. Full variable domain (rest looked up from reference TRBV19 and TRBJ1-2): DGGITQSPKYLFRKEGQNVTLSCEQNLNHDAMYWYRQDPGQGLRLIYYSQIVNDFQKGDIAEGYSVSREKKESFPLTVTSAQKNPTAFYLCASNRQGYYGYTFGSGTRLTVV.